The 2 T cell receptor beta chains in this list originate from one sample, sequenced in a study of T cell responses to AZD1222 COVID-19 vaccine. The protocol was immunoSEQ multiplex PCR, while the TCRdb copy is restricted to in-frame clones and leaves out a portion. The data show about 77,000 clones, roughly 90% seen once. The specimen was peripheral blood, collected 28 days after the second AZD1222 dose. The receptors stem from an adult who received the AZD1222 COVID-19 vaccine.

By frequency in the sample, this clone is large. The J gene is TRBJ1-1, the V gene TRBV10-1; 8 bases are shared with TRBD1. The length of the CDR3 is 12 residues. CDR1 WNHNN and CDR2 SYGVQD come from the germline V gene (reference sequence). V gave up 5 bases and J gave up 4 bases; unmatched junction bases: 0. The CDR3 spells CASSTGGTEAFF. CDR3 sequence (DNA): TGCGCCAGCAGTACAGGGGGCACTGAAGCTTTCTTT.

The CDR3 region is CASQLAGFTDTQYF. The CDR3 DNA sequence: TGTGCCAGCCAACTAGCGGGTTTTACAGATACGCAGTATTTT. The chain carries TRBV28 and TRBJ2-3, with TRBD2 matching 9 bases. Trimming cost V 8 bases and J 3 bases; bases outside gene matches: 6. From germline, CDR1 is MDHEN and CDR2 SYDVKM. The CDR3 runs to 14 residues.